The following is a T cell receptor (beta chain) sequence with its context. What it recognizes is unknown. The data were taken from a study of T cell responses to AZD1222 COVID-19 vaccine. General study results and limits: Sampling captured repertoires only after the peak T cell response. The donors showed a predominance of white British ancestry and of females, with possible underestimation of clonal diversity. Dominant CD4 TCR responses targeted spike regions 160-218 and 743-854. With two AZD1222 doses given, Spike-specific TCR breadth and depth both rose.

Repertoires were generated with immunoSEQ multiplex PCR, while TCRdb's copy carries only in-frame clones and drops some. This repertoire shows over 150,000 clones, over 80% found once; its top ten account for more than 0.85%. The clonotype comes from an adult who received the MenACWY meningococcal vaccine as a control. The source material was peripheral blood, sampled 28 days after the second dose of the MenACWY control vaccine.

DNA of the CDR3: TGTGCCAGCAGTACTGCTAGCTCTGGAAACACCATATATTTT. Encoded protein: CASSTASSGNTIYF. V and J are TRBV28 and TRBJ1-3; no clear D. Germline V gives CDR1 MDHEN, CDR2 SYDVKM. This CDR3 spans 14 amino acids. Trimming cost V 5 bases and J 0 bases, with 8 bases left between them.